These 29 T cell receptor beta chains were sequenced from one sample in a study of blood T cell repertoires in COVID-19. Some clones are missing from TCRdb's copy, which holds only in-frame ones; the method was immunoSEQ multiplex PCR. The sample holds about 140,000 clones, about 87% seen once. The sequencing input was peripheral blood. These receptors were collected from a woman aged 50 to 60 with acute or convalescent COVID-19.

V usage is TRBV6-5 and J usage is TRBJ2-2, with 10 bases identical to TRBD2. Trimming took 4 bases from V and 4 from J; bases not matched to a gene: 3. The CDR3 is made up of 15 amino acids. Germline CDR1 and CDR2: MNHEY and SVGAGI. The CDR3 protein is CASSLRTSGTGELFF. As DNA, the CDR3 is TGTGCCAGCAGTTTGCGGACTAGCGGCACCGGGGAGCTGTTTTTT.

This chain joins TRBV25-1 and TRBJ2-2; D is possibly TRBD2 (6 bases). This CDR3 is built from 14 residues. Germline V gene data show CDR1 as MGHDK and CDR2 as SYGVNS. Between the trimmed V and J ends, which lost 3 bases and 6 bases, there was a span of 11 bases. This CDR3 is CASSEVRGAGELFF. CDR3 bases: TGTGCCAGCAGTGAGGTCCGCGGGGCCGGGGAGCTGTTTTTT.

This rearrangement joins TRBV28 to TRBJ1-2; D remains unclear. Germline CDR1 is MDHEN and CDR2 is SYDVKM. The CDR3 runs 12 residues. V was clipped by 4 bases and J by 5 bases, with 8 bases between them. CDR3 DNA sequence: TGTGCCAGCAGTTCCCCAGGATATGGCTACACCTTC. Protein product: CASSSPGYGYTF.

The chain couples TRBV24-1 to TRBJ2-7; tentatively, D is TRBD1 (5 bases). This CDR3 contains 13 residues. Germline lookup yields CDR1 KGHDR and CDR2 SFDVKD. The ends were cut back, 9 bases at V and 4 bases at J, with 15 bases in the middle. The CDR3 region has the DNA TGTGCCACCGGGGCGGCTTCTGGTTACGAGCAGTACTTC. Its translation: CATGAASGYEQYF.

The genes are TRBV10-1 and TRBJ2-1; TRBD2 is a possible D gene (6 bases). Trimming shortened V by 2 bases and J by 7 bases, and 18 bases separated the two germline ends. The CDR3 totals 16 residues. Germline values: CDR1 WNHNN, CDR2 SYGVQD (reference sequence). In nucleotides, the CDR3 is TGCGCCAGCAGTGAGAGTTATAGCGGCTCACGGAATGAGCAGTTCTTC. Translated: CASSESYSGSRNEQFF.

The sample holds one count of this clone. This rearrangement joins TRBV19 to TRBJ2-7, with D maybe TRBD2 (5 bases). CDR1 and CDR2 from the germline V gene are LNHDA and SQIVND (reference sequence). V lost 1 base, J lost 4 bases, and 11 bases lay in between. The length of the CDR3 is 14 residues. Here the CDR3 reads CASSIAGRGYEQYF. The CDR3 DNA is TGTGCCAGTAGTATAGCGGGCCGAGGGTACGAGCAGTACTTC.

This clone was counted only a few times. The chain employs TRBV30 and TRBJ1-6, with D maybe TRBD1 (6 bases). The germline CDR1 and CDR2 sequences are GTSNPN and SVGIG (reference sequence). V lost 0 bases and J lost 5, with 8 bases in between. The CDR3 runs to 14 residues. The CDR3: CAWSVGTNNSPLHF. The DNA of the CDR3 is TGTGCCTGGAGTGTAGGGACAAATAATTCACCCCTCCACTTT.

The chain recombines TRBV6-2 or TRBV6-3 with TRBJ2-1, with D unresolved. Trimming shortened V by 0 bases and J by 5 bases, and 11 bases separated the two germline ends. CDR1 is MNHEY and CDR2 is SVGEGT in the germline V gene. This CDR3 contains 15 residues. For the CDR3, the DNA is TGTGCCAGCAGTTACTCGATGGTGGCAGACAATGAGCAGTTCTTC. This gives the protein CASSYSMVADNEQFF.

This rearrangement joins TRBV5-8 to TRBJ1-6, with D perhaps TRBD1 (6 bases). Germline CDR1 and CDR2: SGHTS and YDEGEE. The CDR3 is made up of 15 amino acids. Trimming pared 2 bases from V and 9 bases from J, leaving 15 bases between. CDR3 coding DNA: TGTGCCAGCAGCTTTTTCGGGACAATCGGTTCACCCCTCCACTTT. Translation: CASSFFGTIGSPLHF.

This rearrangement joins TRBV28 to TRBJ2-7; 9 bases line up with TRBD1. J gave up 5 bases and V 5 bases, and 7 bases lay outside the gene matches. This CDR3 region has 14 residues. Germline CDR1 and CDR2: MDHEN and SYDVKM. CDR3 DNA: TGTGCCAGCAGTAGAGCAGGGACAGGGCACGAGCAGTACTTC. It encodes CASSRAGTGHEQYF.

This chain connects TRBV6-4 to TRBJ1-3; D gene uncertain. Germline V gene data show CDR1 as MRHNA and CDR2 as SNTAGT. Between the trimmed V and J ends, which lost 0 bases and 0 bases, there was a span of 9 bases. The CDR3 spans 16 residues. This CDR3 reads CASSDSIANSGNTIYF. The CDR3 coding sequence is TGTGCCAGCAGTGACTCGATAGCAAACTCTGGAAACACCATATATTTT.

V gene TRBV7-2 combines with J gene TRBJ1-5, with unresolved D. Per the germline V gene, CDR1 is SGHTA and CDR2 is FQGNSA. The CDR3 is made up of 15 amino acids. V lost 2 bases to trimming and J lost 1 base, with 9 bases between them. CDR3 bases: TGTGCCAGCAGCTTAATAGCGCAAAGCAATCAGCCCCAGCATTTT. As protein: CASSLIAQSNQPQHF.

The rearrangement links TRBV3-1 (or the pseudogene TRBV3-2) to TRBJ1-2, with TRBD1 matching 10 bases. The CDR3 spans 17 residues. Germline-derived CDR1 and CDR2 are LGHDT and YNNKEL (reference sequence). After removal of 1 base from V and 4 bases from J, the junction contained 9 bases not matched to a gene. In DNA form, the CDR3 reads TGTGCCAGCAGCCAAGGCATGGGACAGGGGTTATTCTATGGCTACACCTTC. Its protein is CASSQGMGQGLFYGYTF.

The chain recombines TRBV18 with TRBJ2-3; the match to TRBD2 covers 10 bases. CDR3 length equals 15 residues. V lost 2 bases to trimming and J lost 4 bases; unmatched junction nucleotides: 3. The V gene's germline CDR1 is KGHSH and CDR2 LQKENI. The CDR3 sequence is CASSPGAGGPDTQYF. In DNA form, the CDR3 reads TGTGCCAGCTCACCAGGAGCGGGAGGGCCAGATACGCAGTATTTT.

This clone occurred once. The chain couples TRBV19 to TRBJ1-1; D uncertain. This CDR3 contains 14 residues. Trimming removed 5 bases at V and 0 bases at J, with 10 bases between. CDR1 and CDR2 (germline): LNHDA, SQIVND (reference sequence). CDR3 DNA sequence: TGTGCCAGTAGTCCGGCGGTATTGAACACTGAAGCTTTCTTT. This encodes CASSPAVLNTEAFF.

The genes are TRBV20-1 and TRBJ1-6; the D gene is possibly TRBD1 (5 bases). Germline V gene sequence: CDR1 DFQATT, CDR2 SNEGSKA (reference sequence). The ends were cut back, 5 bases at V and 8 bases at J, with 16 bases in the middle. There are 14 residues in the CDR3. The CDR3 DNA reads as TGCAGTGCTGGTGAGACAGCCATCGATTCACCCCTCCACTTT. This encodes CSAGETAIDSPLHF.

This chain connects TRBV7-9 to TRBJ2-2, with 9 bases lining up with TRBD1. Germline CDR1 is SEHNR and CDR2 is FQNEAQ (reference sequence). The CDR3 loop spans 15 amino acids. The V segment lost 1 base and the J segment 6 bases; nucleotides outside the gene matches: 3. CDR3: CASSLDRGLAGELFF. The CDR3 DNA sequence: TGTGCCAGCAGCTTAGACAGGGGGCTGGCCGGGGAGCTGTTTTTT.

The chain employs TRBV7-2 and TRBJ2-7, with TRBD2 as a possible D gene (5 bases). Germline lookup yields CDR1 SGHTA and CDR2 FQGNSA. The CDR3 loop spans 16 amino acids. Trimming removed 2 bases from V and 0 bases from J, with 14 bases in between. The DNA for the CDR3 is TGTGCCAGCAGCTTATCGGCGGGTAGTGACTCCTACGAGCAGTACTTC. Translating it yields CASSLSAGSDSYEQYF.

A remark on this clone: The junction and the germline gene differ at one end; a read error may be behind it. V usage is TRBV29-1 and J usage is TRBJ1-1; D remains unclear. Germline assignment: CDR1 SQVTM and CDR2 ANQGSEA. The CDR3 has 12 residues. As DNA, the CDR3 is TGCAGCGTTGACCTTGAGAACGCTGAAGCTTTCTTT. Translating it yields CSVDLENAEAFF.

The chain carries TRBV27 and TRBJ1-5; TRBD1 might be the D (5 bases). V lost 7 bases and J 5 bases, leaving 12 bases between the germline ends. The CDR3 extends over 13 amino acids. Germline CDR1 and CDR2: MNHEY and SMNVEV (reference sequence). CDR3 in amino acids: CASTWGRDQPQHF. CDR3 in DNA: TGTGCCAGCACTTGGGGCAGGGATCAGCCCCAGCATTTT.

J is TRBJ1-1 and V is TRBV7-8, with D possibly being TRBD1 (5 bases). V dropped 1 base and J dropped 3 bases, with 15 bases sitting between them. Germline V gene lookup returns CDR1 SGHVS and CDR2 FQNEAQ. The CDR3 is 16 amino acids. The CDR3: CASSLVTAGWDTEAFF. The DNA for the CDR3 is TGTGCCAGCAGCTTAGTGACGGCAGGGTGGGACACTGAAGCTTTCTTT.

The chain is built from TRBV7-2 and TRBJ1-3; D not certain. The V end lost 6 bases, the J end lost 10 bases, and 19 bases lay between the germline ends. CDR1 is SGHTA and CDR2 is FQGNSA in the germline V gene. The CDR3 is made up of 14 amino acids. CDR3 nucleotides: TGTGCCAGCAGTCCCCAAGGAAGTCCCGGGACCATATATTTT. This translates into CASSPQGSPGTIYF.

The chain employs TRBV3-1 (or the pseudogene TRBV3-2) and TRBJ1-5; D is ambiguous. In germline, CDR1 is LGHDT, CDR2 YNNKEL (reference sequence). V was cut by 9 bases and J by 0 bases, with 12 bases left in between. The CDR3 covers 14 residues. The CDR3 sequence is CASSREYSNQPQHF. The CDR3 DNA reads as TGTGCCAGTTCTCGGGAATATAGCAATCAGCCCCAGCATTTT.

The rearrangement links TRBV12-5 to TRBJ2-3; D is ambiguous. V shed 5 bases and J shed 1 base, with 4 bases lying between them. The CDR3 has 12 amino acids. Germline V gene data show CDR1 as LGHNT and CDR2 as FRNRAP. The CDR3 DNA is TGTGCTAGTGGTCCAGGCACAGATACGCAGTATTTT. Protein product: CASGPGTDTQYF. Using reference TRBV12-5 and TRBJ2-3 for the parts outside the CDR3, the full variable domain is DARVTQTPRHKVTEMGQEVTMRCQPILGHNTVFWYRQTMMQGLELLAYFRNRAPLDDSGMPKDRFSAEMPDATLATLKIQPSEPRDSAVYFCASGPGTDTQYFGPGTRLTVL.

The chain joins TRBV18 to TRBJ2-5, with D maybe TRBD1 (6 bases). The CDR3 is 16 amino acids. V was cut by 3 bases and J by 5 bases, with 19 bases left in between. Germline V gene lookup returns CDR1 KGHSH and CDR2 LQKENI. CDR3 coding DNA: TGTGCCAGCTCACCCGAGGCCGGACAGCTTGGGGAGACCCAGTACTTC. Translating gives CASSPEAGQLGETQYF.

V usage is TRBV5-1 and J usage is TRBJ1-2; 9 nucleotides agree with TRBD1. The CDR3 has 14 amino acids. Per the germline V gene, CDR1 is SGHRS and CDR2 is YFSETQ. Trimming removed 4 bases from V and 3 bases from J; junction bases left unmatched: 4. The CDR3 protein is CASSRTGEDYGYTF. The CDR3 nucleotides are TGCGCCAGCAGCCGGACAGGGGAGGACTATGGCTACACCTTC.

The gene calls are TRBV27 and TRBJ1-5; 9 bases fit TRBD1. The CDR3 runs to 15 residues. The V and J ends lost 4 bases and 6 bases, in that order; junction bases with no gene match: 7. Germline V gives CDR1 MNHEY, CDR2 SMNVEV (reference sequence). The CDR3 coding sequence is TGTGCCAGCAGTTCCACGACAGGGGGTAGTCAGCCCCAGCATTTT. This translates into CASSSTTGGSQPQHF.

The sample holds one count of this clone. The genes are TRBV18 and TRBJ1-4; D is unclear. V lost 3 bases and J lost 8, with 10 bases in between. Germline values: CDR1 KGHSH, CDR2 LQKENI. The CDR3 has 13 amino acids. This CDR3 is CASSPSQWEKLFF. The CDR3 nucleotides read TGTGCCAGCTCACCTTCCCAGTGGGAAAAACTGTTTTTT.

This chain joins TRBV6-6 and TRBJ1-5, with D possibly TRBD1 on 5 matching bases. The germline V gene encodes CDR1 MNHNY and CDR2 SVGAGI (reference sequence). This CDR3 is built from 14 residues. V lost 8 bases to trimming and J lost 0 bases, with 11 bases between them. The CDR3 here is CASGGANSNQPQHF. The CDR3 region has the DNA TGTGCCAGCGGCGGGGCTAATAGCAATCAGCCCCAGCATTTT.